This TCR beta chain appears in the sequencing data of a study of Ad26.COV2.S vaccination and SARS-CoV-2 variants. Clones were sequenced by immunoSEQ multiplex PCR, and TCRdb holds only the in-frame ones, with some missing. The table lists around 240,000 clones, over 75% of them singletons. Treatment given: roughly 19 received Ad26.COV2.S at low or high dose, single or two shots; 5 received placebo; per-sample allocation not given. Sampling took place 63 days after the first vaccine or placebo injection. The CDR3 loop spans 13 amino acids. Germline V gene sequence: CDR1 SGHTA, CDR2 FQGTGA. V was cut by 0 bases and J by 6 bases, with 8 bases left in between.

The specimen comprised peripheral blood, sampled in a trial of Ad26.COV2.S vaccine versus placebo. The chain couples TRBV7-3 to TRBJ1-2; possibly TRBD1 for D (5 bases). This clonotype was sampled from a person between 18 and 65 years old who received the Ad26.COV2.S COVID-19 vaccine or a placebo. The CDR3: CASSLTRADGYTF. CDR3 sequence (DNA): TGTGCCAGCAGCTTAACCAGGGCAGATGGCTACACCTTC.